One and the same sample provided the 28 T cell receptor beta chains below, sequenced in a study of cytomegalovirus exposure and HLA in healthy donors (dated by TCRdb to 2016 to 2017). Libraries were constructed by the immunoSEQ multiplex PCR assay. TCRdb stores this immuneACCESS table with in-frame sequences only. Part of the clones is absent; in the studies checked, under half of the shortfall reflects unresolved V genes, and no reason is known for the rest. This sample comprises approximately 270,000 clones, 80% to 90% of them detected only once. Of the sample, roughly 0.99% is held by the ten largest clones. The material sequenced was PBMCs. Receptor source: a young woman in good health and CMV-seronegative.

The chain has TRBV18 and TRBJ2-7; 10 bases match TRBD2. The V gene's germline CDR1 is KGHSH and CDR2 LQKENI. V was pared by 2 bases and J by 1 base, with 5 bases of the junction left unmatched. The CDR3 length is 16 residues. The CDR3 DNA reads as TGTGCCAGCTCACCAGTACCTAGCGGGGGATCCTACGAGCAGTACTTC. Amino acids: CASSPVPSGGSYEQYF.

J is TRBJ1-5 and V is TRBV4-1; 7 bases line up with TRBD1. The V segment lost 0 bases and the J segment 7 bases; nucleotides outside the gene matches: 6. The CDR3 has 15 amino acids. Germline lookup yields CDR1 MGHRA and CDR2 YSYEKL. The chain's CDR3 is CASSQDPTGAQPQHF. The DNA of the CDR3 is TGCGCCAGCAGCCAAGACCCAACAGGGGCGCAGCCCCAGCATTTT.

This chain uses TRBV11-1 with TRBJ2-1; TRBD2 matches 7 bases. Per germline, CDR1 SGHAT and CDR2 FQDESV (reference sequence). The V segment lost 3 bases and the J segment 7 bases; nucleotides outside the gene matches: 9. This CDR3 contains 15 residues. The CDR3 here is CASSFGRGGRNEQFF. DNA for the CDR3: TGTGCCAGCAGCTTCGGTCGGGGAGGGAGGAATGAGCAGTTCTTC.

This clone was picked up one time. This sequence joins TRBV18 and TRBJ1-2; D gene ambiguous. The CDR3 spans 15 residues. Germline-derived CDR1 and CDR2 are KGHSH and LQKENI. V lost 5 bases to trimming and J lost 3 bases, with 16 bases between them. CDR3 sequence (DNA): TGTGCCAGCTCATTAAACGGAGGGAGTGACTATGGCTACACCTTC. Protein product: CASSLNGGSDYGYTF. Using reference TRBV18 and TRBJ1-2 for the parts outside the CDR3, the full variable domain is NAGVMQNPRHLVRRRGQEARLRCSPMKGHSHVYWYRQLPEEGLKFMVYLQKENIIDESGMPKERFSAEFPKEGPSILRIQQVVRGDSAAYFCASSLNGGSDYGYTFGSGTRLTVV.

This clone was seen more than once but under ten times. The chain recombines TRBV5-1 with TRBJ1-4, with D possibly being TRBD1 (5 bases). V was clipped by 4 bases and J by 8 bases, with 15 bases between them. The CDR3 consists of 14 residues. Germline-derived CDR1 and CDR2 are SGHRS and YFSETQ. For the CDR3, the DNA is TGCGCCAGCAGCAACGGACGACAGTCAGAAAAACTGTTTTTT. Its protein is CASSNGRQSEKLFF. The whole variable domain, filled in from reference TRBV5-1 and TRBJ1-4, reads KAGVTQTPRYLIKTRGQQVTLSCSPISGHRSVSWYQQTPGQGLQFLFEYFSETQRNKGNFPGRFSGRQFSNSRSEMNVSTLELGDSALYLCASSNGRQSEKLFFGSGTQLSVL.

This clone was picked up one time. The rearrangement joins TRBV5-1 to TRBJ2-4, with 7 bases that match TRBD1. The CDR3 totals 16 residues. CDR1 and CDR2 from the germline V gene are SGHRS and YFSETQ. Trimming took 0 bases from V and 1 from J; bases not matched to a gene: 4. The CDR3 sequence is CASSLETGIAKNIQYF. The CDR3 DNA reads as TGCGCCAGCAGCTTGGAGACAGGGATTGCCAAAAACATTCAGTACTTC.

The chain has TRBV30 and TRBJ2-7; a weak D match, TRBD1 (5 bases). V dropped 2 bases and J dropped 3 bases, with 8 bases sitting between them. This CDR3 is built from 12 residues. From germline, CDR1 is GTSNPN and CDR2 SVGIG (reference sequence). The CDR3: CAWSPGNYEQYF. The CDR3 DNA reads TGTGCCTGGAGTCCAGGGAACTACGAGCAGTACTTC.

The chain joins TRBV2 to TRBJ2-1; 9 bases are a match to TRBD2. Germline CDR1 and CDR2: SNHLY and FYNNEI. The CDR3 consists of 14 residues. Trimming took 6 bases from V and 5 from J; bases not matched to a gene: 5. CDR3 bases: TGTGCCAGCAGACGTCTAGCGGGGAACAATGAGCAGTTCTTC. This encodes CASRRLAGNNEQFF. Full variable domain (rest looked up from reference TRBV2 and TRBJ2-1): EPEVTQTPSHQVTQMGQEVILRCVPISNHLYFYWYRQILGQKVEFLVSFYNNEISEKSEIFDDQFSVERPDGSNFTLKIRSTKLEDSAMYFCASRRLAGNNEQFFGPGTRLTVL.

The chain carries TRBV6-1 and TRBJ1-5; D is perhaps TRBD1 (6 bases). The CDR3 is made up of 17 amino acids. Germline loops: CDR1 MNHNS, CDR2 SASEGT. V was trimmed by 1 base and J by 0 bases, leaving 13 bases between them. Here the CDR3 reads CASSEEDRVYSNQPQHF. The CDR3 DNA sequence: TGTGCCAGCAGTGAAGAGGACAGAGTTTATAGCAATCAGCCCCAGCATTTT.

The CDR3 DNA reads as TGTGCCAGCAGTTACTCCCAGGGGGCTTTGAACACTGAAGCTTTCTTT. This translates into CASSYSQGALNTEAFF. The chain links TRBV6-5 to TRBJ1-1; TRBD1 aligns across 8 bases. The length of the CDR3 is 16 residues. Losses at the gene ends were 0 bases for V and 0 bases for J; bases not matched to a gene: 3. The germline V gene has CDR1 MNHEY and CDR2 SVGAGI.

The chain combines TRBV29-1 with TRBJ1-1, with D perhaps TRBD1 (5 bases). V was pared by 2 bases and J by 5 bases, with 9 bases between. Germline CDR1 and CDR2: SQVTM and ANQGSEA. The CDR3 consists of 12 residues. CDR3 nucleotide sequence: TGCAGCGTTGAATTTAGGGGAACTGAAGCTTTCTTT. Translated: CSVEFRGTEAFF.

The gene calls are TRBV7-2 and TRBJ2-2; 9 bases map to TRBD1. The V segment lost 5 bases and the J segment 16 bases; nucleotides outside the gene matches: 14. This CDR3 comprises 14 residues. Per germline, CDR1 SGHTA and CDR2 FQGNSA. The CDR3: CASSPRDRVHNPFF. The CDR3 DNA reads as TGTGCCAGCAGCCCTAGGGACAGGGTCCACAATCCGTTTTTT.

The chain joins TRBV5-1 to TRBJ2-1; a possible D gene is TRBD1 (6 bases). The CDR3 loop spans 13 amino acids. Germline V gives CDR1 SGHRS, CDR2 YFSETQ. The V end lost 0 bases, the J end lost 11 bases, and 12 bases lay between the germline ends. CDR3 coding DNA: TGCGCCAGCAGCTTGGCCGGACAGTCAAAGCAGTTCTTC. It encodes CASSLAGQSKQFF.

This rearrangement joins TRBV29-1 to TRBJ2-5; 13 nucleotides align to TRBD2. Germline V gene lookup returns CDR1 SQVTM and CDR2 ANQGSEA. This CDR3 region has 17 residues. V shed 3 bases and J 4 bases; nucleotides not matched to a gene: 11. The CDR3 sequence is CSVDGLAGAYWGETQYF. CDR3 DNA sequence: TGCAGCGTTGACGGACTAGCGGGGGCGTACTGGGGAGAGACCCAGTACTTC.

The chain recombines TRBV10-3 with TRBJ2-7, with a possible D match to TRBD1 (7 bases). CDR1 ENHRY and CDR2 SYGVKD come from the germline V gene. CDR3 length: 13 residues. The V end was cut by 6 bases, the J end by 7 bases, with 16 bases between. This CDR3 is CAISIDRAGEQYF. CDR3 sequence (DNA): TGTGCCATCAGCATCGACAGGGCGGGGGAGCAGTACTTC.

This clone was counted once. The chain couples TRBV27 to TRBJ2-1; the match to TRBD2 covers 8 bases. CDR3 length equals 15 residues. With 7 bases clipped from V and 1 base from J, the junction kept 6 bases outside the gene matches. CDR1 and CDR2 from the germline V gene are MNHEY and SMNVEV (reference sequence). CDR3 coding DNA: TGTGCCAGCAACGTAGCGGGGCTGTCCTACAATGAGCAGTTCTTC. This encodes CASNVAGLSYNEQFF.

The rearrangement uses TRBV7-6 and TRBJ1-1, with D possibly matching TRBD1 (5 bases). Deletions cut 4 bases from V and 1 base from J, with 13 bases between. The CDR3 is 15 amino acids. CDR1 is SGHVS and CDR2 is FNYEAQ in the germline V gene. The CDR3 sequence: CASSSEGQANTEAFF. CDR3 nucleotides: TGTGCCAGCAGCTCGGAGGGGCAGGCGAACACTGAAGCTTTCTTT.

The V call is TRBV15, the J call TRBJ2-3, with D maybe TRBD2 (6 bases). Trimming shortened V by 0 bases and J by 1 base, and 11 bases separated the two germline ends. The CDR3 is made up of 16 amino acids. Germline V gives CDR1 LNHNV, CDR2 YYDKDF (reference sequence). CDR3 sequence (DNA): TGTGCCACCAGCAGAGACCTGGCGGGGCGCACAGATACGCAGTATTTT. It encodes CATSRDLAGRTDTQYF.

There are a few counts of this clone. The chain couples TRBV10-3 to TRBJ1-1; TRBD1 agrees at 7 bases. CDR3 size: 15 residues. Per germline, CDR1 ENHRY and CDR2 SYGVKD. V was pared by 8 bases and J by 0 bases, with 9 bases of the junction left unmatched. The CDR3 loop reads CAISKTGKLNTEAFF. As DNA, the CDR3 is TGTGCCATCTCCAAGACAGGGAAATTGAACACTGAAGCTTTCTTT.

The rearrangement uses TRBV6-1 and TRBJ1-6, with D possibly being TRBD1 (6 bases). Germline V gene lookup returns CDR1 MNHNS and CDR2 SASEGT. This CDR3 is built from 14 residues. Trimming shortened V by 2 bases and J by 11 bases, and 13 bases separated the two germline ends. CDR3: CASSERGYWTPLHF. In nucleotides, the CDR3 is TGTGCCAGCAGTGAAAGGGGGTATTGGACACCCCTCCACTTT.

This chain connects TRBV7-9 to TRBJ1-5, with TRBD1 matching 11 bases. The CDR3 is made up of 16 amino acids. The germline V gene encodes CDR1 SEHNR and CDR2 FQNEAQ (reference sequence). Unmatched junction bases numbered 6, after V lost 5 bases and J lost 3 bases. CDR3 loop: CASSTGQGAFNQPQHF. Written as DNA, the CDR3 is TGTGCCAGCAGCACCGGACAGGGGGCCTTCAATCAGCCCCAGCATTTT.

The V gene is TRBV7-3, the J gene TRBJ1-1; D not certain. The V gene lost 6 bases and the J gene lost 1 base, with 18 bases spanning the gap. CDR1 and CDR2 from the germline V gene are SGHTA and FQGTGA. The CDR3 extends over 16 amino acids. For the CDR3, the DNA is TGTGCCAGCAGTAATCCAGGAGGAGGGAAGAACACTGAAGCTTTCTTT. Amino acid sequence: CASSNPGGGKNTEAFF.

J is TRBJ1-2 and V is TRBV5-1; possibly TRBD1 for D (6 bases). The V gene lost 2 bases and the J gene lost 4 bases, with 18 bases spanning the gap. This CDR3 comprises 16 residues. Germline CDR1 reads SGHRS; CDR2 reads YFSETQ. CDR3 sequence: CASSLQAVGGGYGYTF. The CDR3 DNA is TGCGCCAGCAGCTTACAAGCAGTAGGGGGTGGCTATGGCTACACCTTC.

The chain uses TRBV25-1 and TRBJ2-5; TRBD1 might be the D (6 bases). CDR3 length: 16 amino acids. Trimming pared 4 bases from V and 1 base from J, leaving 16 bases between. Germline loops: CDR1 MGHDK, CDR2 SYGVNS. CDR3 protein: CASSALPGQAQETQYF. For the CDR3, the DNA is TGTGCCAGCAGTGCGTTACCGGGACAAGCCCAAGAGACCCAGTACTTC. Full variable domain (missing parts from reference TRBV25-1 and TRBJ2-5): EADIYQTPRYLVIGTGKKITLECSQTMGHDKMYWYQQDPGMELHLIHYSYGVNSTEKGDLSSESTVSRIRTEHFPLTLESARPSHTSQYLCASSALPGQAQETQYFGPGTRLLVL.

The chain links TRBV10-3 to TRBJ1-1; D gene unclear. The V and J ends lost 3 bases and 10 bases respectively, with 15 bases between them. In germline, CDR1 is ENHRY, CDR2 SYGVKD. The CDR3 sequence is 13 residues long. This chain's CDR3 is CAISDLEPGVAFF. DNA for the CDR3: TGTGCCATCAGTGACCTTGAGCCTGGAGTAGCTTTCTTT.

Only one count was recorded for this clone. The chain combines TRBV5-4 with TRBJ1-4; TRBD1 matches at 7 bases. CDR1 and CDR2 (germline): SGHNT, YYREEE (reference sequence). With V trimmed by 5 bases and J by 4 bases, 5 bases remained unmatched. This CDR3 spans 14 amino acids. The CDR3 reads CASRRDSGNEKLFF. In DNA form, the CDR3 reads TGTGCCAGCAGGAGGGACAGTGGTAATGAAAAACTGTTTTTT.

The gene calls are TRBV18 and TRBJ2-2; 8 nucleotides line up with TRBD1. Germline V gene sequence: CDR1 KGHSH, CDR2 LQKENI. V shed 3 bases, J shed 6 bases, and the junction held 3 bases outside the gene matches. The CDR3 is 14 residues long. The chain's CDR3 is CASSPDRAAGELFF. CDR3 sequence (DNA): TGTGCCAGCTCACCGGACAGGGCGGCCGGGGAGCTGTTTTTT.

This rearrangement joins TRBV6-1 to TRBJ2-7; 11 nucleotides agree with TRBD1. V trimming: 2 bases; J trimming: 2 bases; junction bases outside the gene matches: 2. The CDR3 totals 15 residues. The germline CDR1 and CDR2 sequences are MNHNS and SASEGT. The CDR3 nucleotides are TGTGCCAGCAGTGAATGGACAGGGGGCCCCTACGAGCAGTACTTC. Protein sequence: CASSEWTGGPYEQYF.